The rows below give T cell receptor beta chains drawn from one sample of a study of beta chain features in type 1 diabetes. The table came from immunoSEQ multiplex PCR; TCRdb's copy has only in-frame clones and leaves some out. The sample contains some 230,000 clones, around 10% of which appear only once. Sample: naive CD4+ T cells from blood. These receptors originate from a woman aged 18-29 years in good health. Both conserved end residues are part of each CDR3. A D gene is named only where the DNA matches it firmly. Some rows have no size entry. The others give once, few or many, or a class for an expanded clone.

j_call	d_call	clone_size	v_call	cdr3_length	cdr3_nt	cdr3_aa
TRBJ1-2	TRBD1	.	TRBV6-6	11	TGTGCCAGCAGCTCTCAGGGGGCGCCTCTTTTC	CASSSQGAPLF
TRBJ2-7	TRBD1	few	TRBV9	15	TGTGCCAGCAGCGTAGTAGGGGGCTTCACCTACGAGCAGTACTTC	CASSVVGGFTYEQYF
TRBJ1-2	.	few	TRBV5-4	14	TGTGCCAGCCGACCATGGGGGGATAACTATGGCTACACCTTC	CASRPWGDNYGYTF
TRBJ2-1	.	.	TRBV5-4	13	TGTGCCAGCAGCTTTCGGCGGGAAGCTGAGCAGTTCTTC	CASSFRREAEQFF
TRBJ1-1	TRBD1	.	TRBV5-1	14	TGCGCCAGCAGCCGGGACAGGGTAAACACTGAAGCTTTCTTT	CASSRDRVNTEAFF
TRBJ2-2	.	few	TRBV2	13	TGTGCCAGCAGTGCGTCTAACACCGGGGAGCTGTTTTTT	CASSASNTGELFF
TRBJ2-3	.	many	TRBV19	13	TGTGCCAGTAGTGCGGGACTCACAGATACGCAGTATTTT	CASSAGLTDTQYF
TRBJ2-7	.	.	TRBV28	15	TGTGCCAGCAGTATTGACAGGACACGTTCCTACGAGCAGTACTTC	CASSIDRTRSYEQYF
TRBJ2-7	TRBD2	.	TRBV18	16	TGTGCCAGCTCACCACCCCTAGCGGGGTACTCCTACGAGCAGTACTTC	CASSPPLAGYSYEQYF
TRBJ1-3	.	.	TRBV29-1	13	TGCAGCGTTGGCTCTAGATTAGGAAACACCATATATTTT	CSVGSRLGNTIYF
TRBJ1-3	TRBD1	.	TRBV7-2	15	TGTGCCAGCAGCTTAGCGACAGGGTCTGGAAACACCATATATTTT	CASSLATGSGNTIYF
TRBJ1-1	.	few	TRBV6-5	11	TGTGCCAGCAGTTGGGGGCCTGAAGCTTTCTTT	CASSWGPEAFF
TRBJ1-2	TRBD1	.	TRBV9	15	TGTGCCAGCAGCGGGGGGACAGGGGCCTCCTATGGCTACACCTTC	CASSGGTGASYGYTF
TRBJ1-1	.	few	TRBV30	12	TGTGCCTGGATCGGCCGGACCGGGAAAGCTTTCTTT	CAWIGRTGKAFF
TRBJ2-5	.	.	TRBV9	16	TGTGCCAGCAGCGTAGCTATCCTAGCCCACCTTGAGACCCAGTACTTC	CASSVAILAHLETQYF
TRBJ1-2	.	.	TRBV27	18	TGTGCCACCGTATCTACTGCCCCACTACTTGCCCAAGGCTATGGCTACACCTTC	CATVSTAPLLAQGYGYTF
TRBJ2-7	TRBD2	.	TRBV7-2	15	TGTGCCAGCAGCTTGGCGGCGGGAGTGATCTACGAGCAGTACTTC	CASSLAAGVIYEQYF
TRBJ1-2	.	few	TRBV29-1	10	TGCAGCGTTGATATTTATGGCTACACCTTC	CSVDIYGYTF
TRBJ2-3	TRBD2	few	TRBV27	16	TGTGCCAGCAGTTCGGCCGAAGCGGGGGGCACAGATACGCAGTATTTT	CASSSAEAGGTDTQYF
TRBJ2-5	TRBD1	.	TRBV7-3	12	TGTGCCAGCTCTATACAGGGGGAGACCCAGTACTTC	CASSIQGETQYF
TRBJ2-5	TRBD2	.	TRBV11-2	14	TGTGCCAGCAGCTTAGATGGCGGGGGGGAGACCCAGTACTTC	CASSLDGGGETQYF
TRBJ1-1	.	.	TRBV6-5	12	TGTGCCACCTATAAGGAGACGACTGAAGCTTTCTTT	CATYKETTEAFF
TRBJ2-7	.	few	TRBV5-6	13	TGTGCCAGCAGCTCGGGTAGCTCCTACGAGCAGTACTTC	CASSSGSSYEQYF
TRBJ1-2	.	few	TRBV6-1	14	TGTGCCAGCAGTGAGAGGACAGTAGTTATGGGCTACACCTTC	CASSERTVVMGYTF
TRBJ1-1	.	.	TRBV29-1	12	TGCAGCGTTGCCAGGTCGAACACTGAAGCTTTCTTT	CSVARSNTEAFF
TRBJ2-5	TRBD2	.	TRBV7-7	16	TGTGCCAGCAGCATTCGGTTGCTAGCGGGGGAAGAGACCCAGTACTTC	CASSIRLLAGEETQYF
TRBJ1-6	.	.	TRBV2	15	TGTGCCAGCAGTGAGCGGCGACAGGAGAATTCACCCCTCCACTTT	CASSERRQENSPLHF
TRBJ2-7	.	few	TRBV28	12	TGTGCCAGCAACGGGGGAACCTACGAGCAGTACTTC	CASNGGTYEQYF
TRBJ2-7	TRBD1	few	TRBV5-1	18	TGCGCCAGCAGCCGTCTCCGGGACAGGGGGATCGGAGCCTACGAGCAGTACTTC	CASSRLRDRGIGAYEQYF
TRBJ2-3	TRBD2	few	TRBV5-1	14	TGCGCCAGCAGCACTAGCGGGTCCACAGATACGCAGTATTTT	CASSTSGSTDTQYF
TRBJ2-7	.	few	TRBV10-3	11	TGTGCCATCAGGCGTAACGACGAGCAGTACTTC	CAIRRNDEQYF
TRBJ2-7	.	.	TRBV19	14	TGTGCCAGTTCAGAACCAGGGCTAGGGGACGAGCAGTACTTC	CASSEPGLGDEQYF
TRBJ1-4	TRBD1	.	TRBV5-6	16	TGTGCCAGCAGCTTGGAGCAGGGGGCGCAGGGTGAAAAACTGTTTTTT	CASSLEQGAQGEKLFF
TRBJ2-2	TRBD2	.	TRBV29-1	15	TGCAGCGTCGAAGTGCCTAGCGGGATTCCCGGGGAGCTGTTTTTT	CSVEVPSGIPGELFF
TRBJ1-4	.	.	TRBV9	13	TGTGCCAGCTCCTACGCCGGGGGTGAAAAACTGTTTTTT	CASSYAGGEKLFF
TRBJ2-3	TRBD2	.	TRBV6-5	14	TGTGCCAGCAGTTATGGCACTAGCGCTAATACGCAGTATTTT	CASSYGTSANTQYF
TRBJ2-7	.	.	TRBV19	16	TGTGCCAGTAGTTCTAACCGAGGAACCTTATCCTACGAGCAGTACTTC	CASSSNRGTLSYEQYF
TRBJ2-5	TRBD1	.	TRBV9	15	TGTGCCAGCAGCGTAGCTGGGACAGTTCAAGAGACCCAGTACTTC	CASSVAGTVQETQYF
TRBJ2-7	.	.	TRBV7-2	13	TGTGCCAGCAGCTTAGCGCAGGGGTCCGAGCAGTACTTC	CASSLAQGSEQYF
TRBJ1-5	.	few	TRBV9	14	TGTGCCAGCAGCGCGGGACATACTAATCAGCCCCAGCATTTT	CASSAGHTNQPQHF
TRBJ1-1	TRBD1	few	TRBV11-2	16	TGTGCCAGCAGACGCCCGGGACAGGGGGCAGTCGCTGAAGCTTTCTTT	CASRRPGQGAVAEAFF
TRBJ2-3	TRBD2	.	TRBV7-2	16	TGTGCCAGCAGCTCGGATTCTAGCGGACGCACAGATACGCAGTATTTT	CASSSDSSGRTDTQYF
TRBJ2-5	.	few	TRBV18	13	TGTGCCAGCTCACCCGGGGGAGGAGAGACCCAGTACTTC	CASSPGGGETQYF
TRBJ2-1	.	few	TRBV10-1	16	TGCGCCAGCAGTGAGTCCGGGGGACAGCCCTACAATGAGCAGTTCTTC	CASSESGGQPYNEQFF
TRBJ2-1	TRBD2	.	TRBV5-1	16	TGCGCCAGCAGCTATAGCGGGGGGAGCTCCTACAATGAGCAGTTCTTC	CASSYSGGSSYNEQFF
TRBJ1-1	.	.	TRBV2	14	TGTGCCAGCAGTAAGCTCAGGGTGGGCACTGAAGCTTTCTTT	CASSKLRVGTEAFF
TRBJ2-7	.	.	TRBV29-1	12	TGCAGCGTTGGAGGTGTCTCCTACGAGCAGTACTTC	CSVGGVSYEQYF
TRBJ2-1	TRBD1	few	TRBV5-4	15	TGTGCCAGCAGCTTGGGGGACAGGGAGAGCAATGAGCAGTTCTTC	CASSLGDRESNEQFF